This TCR beta chain was identified during a study of blood T cell repertoires in COVID-19. Method: immunoSEQ multiplex PCR; TCRdb's copy keeps in-frame clones and lacks some. The data show 150,000 to 200,000 clones, more than 75% seen once. The CDR3 loop spans 15 amino acids. Germline values: CDR1 SQVTM, CDR2 ANQGSEA. V was trimmed by 7 bases and J by 1 base, leaving 17 bases between them. The study recruited people aged about 18 to 95 years across roughly 23 US areas. The clonotype originates from a woman in her 50s with acute COVID-19. The sequenced material came from PBMCs or T cells enriched from blood (not recorded which). The chain carries TRBV29-1 and TRBJ1-5; perhaps TRBD1 as D (5 bases). As DNA, the CDR3 is TGCAGCGCCGCGTGGGGTAAGGGGAGCAATCAGCCCCAGCATTTT. The encoded protein is CSAAWGKGSNQPQHF.